This T cell receptor beta chain was documented in a study of human T cells and chemical hapten exposure. At the level of the study: Across its approximately 25 weeks, the study gave patients weekly diphenylcyclopropenone doses to the scalp. Variation in per-sample TCR yields came mainly from small pooled library volume differences.

The time point was: patch test 1, 2 weeks after DPC sensitization. Treatment described: therapeutic diphenylcyclopropenone sensitization with weekly scalp DPC. The drawing of blood occurred before each patch test was applied. Findings and caveats of the study: The study found that DPC sensitization did not change TCRs above 1 in 1000 frequency.

The V end lost 1 base, the J end lost 5 bases, and 5 bases lay between the germline ends. The CDR3 is 12 amino acids. Germline lookup yields CDR1 SNHLY and CDR2 FYNNEI. Notes on this clonotype: Antigen specificity is unknown.

TCRdb used MiXCR to reprocess the RACE reads, holding one entry per CDR3 protein. The sample shows about 340,000 distinct CDR3 sequences, roughly 6.9% of them seen only once. The sample was whole blood, taken in connection with sensitization to the hapten diphenylcyclopropenone (DPC). The chain recombines TRBV2 with TRBJ1-2; D not certain. The TCR originated in a woman aged 18-30 years with alopecia areata. Some clones in this sample may be carry-over from other donors' samples. DNA of the CDR3: TGTGCCAGCAGTGAAGAGCGATATGGCTACACCTTC. Amino acid sequence: CASSEERYGYTF.